A few counts support the clone carrying this T cell receptor beta chain. The data belong to a study of T-cell reconstitution after alpha-beta-depleted transplantation in children. The V gene lost 2 bases and the J gene lost 6 bases, with 13 bases spanning the gap. Germline V gene lookup returns CDR1 SQVTM and CDR2 ANQGSEA. The CDR3 loop spans 14 amino acids. Preparing the TCRbeta library involved the use of unique molecular identifiers. TCRdb recomputed calls from the PCR reads with MiXCR, one row per CDR3 protein. The table records over 70,000 distinct CDR3 sequences, 9.5% to 15% of them present only once.

Sequenced material: PBMCs from the stem cell graft donor, taken from the stem cell graft. This chain connects TRBV29-1 to TRBJ2-2; maybe TRBD1 (6 bases). This clonotype originated in a human donor who donated a stem cell graft to a child with inherited bone marrow failure. CDR3 sequence: CSVEPLEGAGELFF. CDR3 sequence (DNA): TGCAGCGTTGAACCCCTCGAGGGGGCCGGGGAGCTGTTTTTT.